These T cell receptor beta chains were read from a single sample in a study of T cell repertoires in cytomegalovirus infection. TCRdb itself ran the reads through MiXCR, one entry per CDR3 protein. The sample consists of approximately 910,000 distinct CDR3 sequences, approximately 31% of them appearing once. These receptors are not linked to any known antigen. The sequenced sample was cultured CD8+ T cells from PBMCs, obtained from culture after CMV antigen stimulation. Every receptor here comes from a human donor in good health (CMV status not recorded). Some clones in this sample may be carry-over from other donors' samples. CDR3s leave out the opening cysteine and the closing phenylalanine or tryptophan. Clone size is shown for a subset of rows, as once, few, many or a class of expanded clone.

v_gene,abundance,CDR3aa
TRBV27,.,ASRPIEDTEAF
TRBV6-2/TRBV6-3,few,ASSYRDRGPSTDTQY
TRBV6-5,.,ASSYSFAAGTNIQY
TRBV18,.,ASSPKGGGAGNEQF
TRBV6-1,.,ASSGATGNTEAF
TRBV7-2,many,ASSLWAGDREHKLGNQPQH
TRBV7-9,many,ATSGQPNTGELF
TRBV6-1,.,ASLTTDFGQGWSKNIQY
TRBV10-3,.,AISESGQSNQPQH
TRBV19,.,ASSIGGIDGYT
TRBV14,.,ASSHEEQY
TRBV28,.,ASSLKGGPNNEQF
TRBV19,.,ASSWGQGHNQPQH
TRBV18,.,ASSPPTLVDTQY
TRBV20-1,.,SASSGGLLWRLNTEAF
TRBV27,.,ASKHPTGPGGGYT
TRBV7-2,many,ASSWEDRGLWLVYEQY
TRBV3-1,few,ASSATGEEETQY
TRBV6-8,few,ASSQGAYTEAF
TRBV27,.,ASSAIGGFQY
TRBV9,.,ASSVASGPAGELF
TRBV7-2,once,ASSLAKGSDVGWNTIY
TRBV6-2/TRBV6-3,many,ASSELSYNEQF
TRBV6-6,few,ASRVGLLRATGELF
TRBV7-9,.,ASSPLVGSSGALDEQF
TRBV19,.,ASSPDGWSTYNEQF
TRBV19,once,ASSKDTYNEQF
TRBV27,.,ASRTRQGGTYGYT
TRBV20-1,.,SARDGAISYNSPLH
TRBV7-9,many,ASSEDPGGVNQPQH
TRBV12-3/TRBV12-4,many,ASSDTGLEAF
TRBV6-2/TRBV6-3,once,VSSHATRPGNQPQH
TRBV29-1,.,SVEEGQAPAHYNEQF
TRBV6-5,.,ASSYSSGTGNT
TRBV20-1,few,SARDPTSGLPDTQY
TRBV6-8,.,ASSYSIGGLQDEQF
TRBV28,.,ASSRSRAWDEQF
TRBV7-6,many,ASSSIGVQNTEAF
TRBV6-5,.,ASSYYGEANEKLF
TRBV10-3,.,AIRWGAEQY
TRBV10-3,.,AITQPQH
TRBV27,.,ASRSLASYEQY
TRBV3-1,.,ASSQAKRGGSDTQY
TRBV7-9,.,ASSPPVDNEQF
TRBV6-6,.,ASSYGAGKYGYT
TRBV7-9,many,ASSTWTSGGAWTDTQY
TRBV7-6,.,ASSLAYFQGQGAEAF
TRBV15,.,ATSREHRGPNTEAF
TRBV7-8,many,ASSLTGLSMNTEAF
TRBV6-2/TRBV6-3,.,ASSSTDFQETQY
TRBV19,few,ASTLQGGQPQH
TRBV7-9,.,ASRPIVPTGGNGETQY
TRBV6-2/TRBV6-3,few,ASWEHPDTQY
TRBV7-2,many,ASSSLQGAPGNTIY
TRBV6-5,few,ASGKVSEGYT
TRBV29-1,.,SVESPGTYEQY